This T cell receptor beta chain was sequenced for a study of graft-versus-host responses after intestinal transplantation. Looked up from germline, CDR1 is LGHNT and CDR2 is FRNRAP. The CDR3 length is 17 residues. V gave up 0 bases and J gave up 6 bases; unmatched junction bases: 8. Data came from immunoSEQ multiplex PCR; TCRdb stores just in-frame clones and leaves some out. The sample shows more than 80,000 clones, around four fifths of them seen only once. As regards this clone: What it binds is unknown.

Sequencing was performed on unstimulated CD8+ T cells sorted from spleen or lymph node cells, taken before intestinal transplant. The V and J genes are TRBV12-5 and TRBJ2-2, with TRBD2 matching over 9 bases. This clonotype was sampled from a human donor who received an intestinal transplant. CDR3 DNA sequence: TGTGCTAGTGGTTTGGTACGCCTAGCGGGATTCTCCGGGGAGCTGTTTTTT. Translation: CASGLVRLAGFSGELFF.